The clone carrying this T cell receptor beta chain was seen at least ten times. TCRdb reprocessed the 5' RACE reads with MiXCR, giving one entry per CDR3 protein. The table has approximately 690,000 distinct CDR3 sequences, 5.5% to 6.5% seen once. These data are taken from a study of identical twins. Sample: naive T cells sorted from blood. The sequence came from a man aged 18 to 29 in good health.

As DNA, the CDR3 is TGTGCCACCAGCAGAGACCCTCCCATACAAAAACTGTTTTTT. Protein sequence: CATSRDPPIQKLFF. This chain links TRBV15 with TRBJ1-4; the D is unclear. Germline CDR1 is LNHNV and CDR2 is YYDKDF (reference sequence). The length of the CDR3 is 14 residues. V dropped 0 bases and J dropped 9 bases, with 11 bases sitting between them.